This T cell receptor (beta chain) was sequenced for a study of response to subunit inactivated influenza vaccine (dated by TCRdb to the late 2010s). About the study as a whole: Deep quantitative T cell receptor repertoire profiling was used in the study to track responses to a trivalent subunit inactivated influenza vaccine. Overall results and qualifications from the work: The authors suggested that each seasonal influenza vaccination may recruit only a limited number of new T cells.

As to this clonotype: Its recognized antigen is unknown. It has no much larger one-base neighbor in the sample; base qualities were not kept.

Spanning cysteine to phenylalanine, the CDR3 consists of 15 amino acids. Only CDR3 DNA remains: 45 bases, in frame from the first base. Here V drops 5 bases and J drops 3 bases, and the junction holds 7 bases not matched to any gene. The protocol used for the library was RT-PCR. Sequencing instrument: Illumina HiSeq 2500. TCRdb ran its own pipeline on the public reads, namely fastp trimming at Q25 and MiXCR clone calling, and kept in-frame beta chains. Each entry is one CDR3 protein sequence, shown with its most common DNA and genes. For this sample there are fewer than 750,000 distinct CDR3 sequences; 11% to 15% appear just once. 11% of the sample goes to the ten largest clones.

The chain is encoded by TRBV12-3 or TRBV12-4 joined to TRBJ2-7, with 10 bases matching TRBD1. The receptor comes from a man in his forties or fifties who received an inactivated influenza vaccine. Donor details come from another sample of the same person, matched by shared clones. Sequenced material: PBMCs from blood, taken roughly 13 days after vaccination. The sequenced DNA: TGTGCCAGCAGTCCTCCGGGACAGGGGAACTACGAGCAGTACTTC. Translation gives CASSPPGQGNYEQYF.